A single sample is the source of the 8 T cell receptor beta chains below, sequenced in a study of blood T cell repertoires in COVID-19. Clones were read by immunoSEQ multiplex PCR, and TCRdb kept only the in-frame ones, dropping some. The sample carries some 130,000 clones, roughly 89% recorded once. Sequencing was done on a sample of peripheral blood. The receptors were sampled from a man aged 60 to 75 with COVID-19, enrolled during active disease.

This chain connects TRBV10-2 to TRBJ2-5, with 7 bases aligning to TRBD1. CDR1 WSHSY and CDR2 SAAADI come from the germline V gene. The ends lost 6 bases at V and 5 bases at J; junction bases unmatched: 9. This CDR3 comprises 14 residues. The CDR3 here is CASRKTGARETQYF. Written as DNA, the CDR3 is TGCGCCAGCAGAAAAACAGGGGCGCGGGAGACCCAGTACTTC.

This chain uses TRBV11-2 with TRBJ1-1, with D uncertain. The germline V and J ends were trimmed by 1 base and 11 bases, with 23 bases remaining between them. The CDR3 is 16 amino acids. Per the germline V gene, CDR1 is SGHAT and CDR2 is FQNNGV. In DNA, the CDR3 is TGTGCCAGCAGCTTAGGAACTAAAAAAAGGCGCGGGTTGGCTTTCTTT. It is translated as CASSLGTKKRRGLAFF.

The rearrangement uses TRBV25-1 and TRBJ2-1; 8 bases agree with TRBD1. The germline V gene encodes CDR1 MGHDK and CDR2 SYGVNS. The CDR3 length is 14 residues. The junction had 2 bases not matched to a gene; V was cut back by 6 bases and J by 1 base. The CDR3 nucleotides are TGTGCCAGCAGAAGACAGGGGTCCTACAATGAGCAGTTCTTC. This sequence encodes CASRRQGSYNEQFF.

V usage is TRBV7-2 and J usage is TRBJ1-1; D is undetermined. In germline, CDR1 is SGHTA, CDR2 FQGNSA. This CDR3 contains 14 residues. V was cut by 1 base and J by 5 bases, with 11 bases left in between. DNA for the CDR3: TGTGCCAGCAGCTTAGGACTGCAAAGTACTGAAGCTTTCTTT. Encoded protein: CASSLGLQSTEAFF.

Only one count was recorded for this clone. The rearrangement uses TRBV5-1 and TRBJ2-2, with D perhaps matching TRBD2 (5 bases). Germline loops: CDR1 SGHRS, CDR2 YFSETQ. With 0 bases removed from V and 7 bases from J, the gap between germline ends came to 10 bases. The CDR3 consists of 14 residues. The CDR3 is CASSLVRDVGELFF. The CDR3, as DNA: TGCGCCAGCAGCTTGGTGAGGGATGTCGGGGAGCTGTTTTTT.

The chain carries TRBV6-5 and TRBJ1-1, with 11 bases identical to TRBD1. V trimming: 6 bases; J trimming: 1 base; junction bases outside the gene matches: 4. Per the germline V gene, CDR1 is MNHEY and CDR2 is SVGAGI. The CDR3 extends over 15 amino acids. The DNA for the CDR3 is TGTGCCAGCAGAAGGACAGGGGGCTCGAACACTGAAGCTTTCTTT. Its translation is CASRRTGGSNTEAFF.

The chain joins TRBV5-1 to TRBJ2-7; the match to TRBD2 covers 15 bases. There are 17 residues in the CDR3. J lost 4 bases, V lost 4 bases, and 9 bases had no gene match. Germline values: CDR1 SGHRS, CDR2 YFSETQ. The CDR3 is CASSRGTSGGTGYEQYF. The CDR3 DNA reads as TGCGCCAGCAGCCGCGGGACTAGCGGGGGGACGGGTTACGAGCAGTACTTC.

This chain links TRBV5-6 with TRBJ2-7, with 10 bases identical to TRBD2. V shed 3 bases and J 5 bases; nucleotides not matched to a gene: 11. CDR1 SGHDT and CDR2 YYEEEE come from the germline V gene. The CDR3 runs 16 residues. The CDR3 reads CASSSRMGLAPNEQYF. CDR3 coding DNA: TGTGCCAGCAGCTCAAGGATGGGACTAGCGCCCAACGAGCAGTACTTC.